The text below deals with one T cell receptor beta chain. This sample stems from a study of PD-1 blockade in classical Hodgkin lymphoma. Every patient was affected by relapse after autologous stem cell transplantation, while exposure to brentuximab vedotin was not uniform. V gave up 0 bases and J gave up 3 bases; unmatched junction bases: 12. Germline V gene lookup returns CDR1 SGHTA and CDR2 FQGNSA. This CDR3 has 18 amino acids. Profiled with immunoSEQ multiplex PCR; TCRdb holds only in-frame clones, not every one. The table shows around 7,100 clones, with about three quarters occurring only once. The rearrangement uses TRBV7-2 and TRBJ2-7, with 9 positions matching TRBD2. This TCR was sampled from a human donor with classical Hodgkin lymphoma. The sequencing here drew on peripheral blood mononuclear cells (PBMCs), taken at baseline. The CDR3 sequence: CASSLAPAGGVNLYEQYF. The DNA of the CDR3 is TGTGCCAGCAGCTTAGCCCCCGCGGGAGGGGTGAACCTCTACGAGCAGTACTTC.